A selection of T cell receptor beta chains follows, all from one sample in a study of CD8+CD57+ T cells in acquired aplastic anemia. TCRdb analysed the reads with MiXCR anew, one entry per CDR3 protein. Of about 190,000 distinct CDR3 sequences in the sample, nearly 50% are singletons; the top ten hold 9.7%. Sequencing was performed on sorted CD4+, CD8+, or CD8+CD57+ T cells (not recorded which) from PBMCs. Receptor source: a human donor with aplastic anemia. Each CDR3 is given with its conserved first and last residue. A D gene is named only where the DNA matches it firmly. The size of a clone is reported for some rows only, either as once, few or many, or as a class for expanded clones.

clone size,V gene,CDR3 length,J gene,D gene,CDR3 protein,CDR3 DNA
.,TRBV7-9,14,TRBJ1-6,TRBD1,CASSLGQGVSPLHF,TGTGCCAGCAGCTTAGGACAGGGGGTTTCACCCCTCCACTTT
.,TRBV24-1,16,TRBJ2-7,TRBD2,CATSDLLAETFYEQYF,TGTGCCACCAGTGATTTGCTAGCGGAGACCTTCTACGAGCAGTACTTC
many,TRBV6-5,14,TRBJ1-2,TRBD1,CASSYEGADYGYTF,TGTGCCAGCAGTTACGAGGGGGCGGACTATGGCTACACCTTC
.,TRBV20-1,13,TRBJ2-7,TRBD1,CSGGTGPSYEQYF,TGCAGTGGAGGGACAGGACCTTCCTACGAGCAGTACTTC
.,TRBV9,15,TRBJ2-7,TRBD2,CASSVGTSGPYEQYF,TGTGCCAGCAGCGTAGGGACTAGCGGTCCCTACGAGCAGTACTTC
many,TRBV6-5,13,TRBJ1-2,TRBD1,CASSFRQGDGYTF,TGTGCCAGCAGTTTCCGACAGGGGGATGGCTACACCTTC
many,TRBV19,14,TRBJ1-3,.,CATKKDFSGNTIYF,TGTGCCACTAAGAAGGACTTCTCTGGAAACACCATATATTTT
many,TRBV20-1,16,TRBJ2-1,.,CSAKYLGRLLGNEQFF,TGCAGTGCAAAATACCTGGGCCGATTGTTAGGCAATGAGCAGTTCTTC
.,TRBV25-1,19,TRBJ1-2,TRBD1,CASSYSSYIKGQGISGYTF,TGTGCCAGCAGTTACTCGAGTTACATCAAGGGACAGGGGATTTCTGGCTACACCTTC
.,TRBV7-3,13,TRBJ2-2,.,CASSPTLAGELFF,TGTGCCAGCAGCCCTACCCTAGCCGGGGAGCTGTTTTTT
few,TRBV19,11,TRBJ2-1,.,CATNRGVEQFF,TGTGCCACAAATCGGGGCGTTGAGCAGTTCTTC
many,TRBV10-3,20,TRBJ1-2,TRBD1,CAISESRDRRFTRANYGYTF,TGTGCCATCAGTGAGTCTAGGGACAGAAGATTTACTAGGGCTAACTATGGCTACACCTTC
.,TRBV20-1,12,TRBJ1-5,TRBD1,CSARTGDQPQHF,TGCAGTGCTAGGACAGGGGACCAGCCCCAGCATTTT
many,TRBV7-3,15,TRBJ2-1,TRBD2,CASSPPGLAGDEQFF,TGTGCCAGCAGCCCTCCGGGACTAGCGGGAGATGAGCAGTTCTTC
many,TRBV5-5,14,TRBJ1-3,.,CASSLTGSRNTIYF,TGTGCCAGCAGCTTAACGGGGTCCCGAAACACCATATATTTT
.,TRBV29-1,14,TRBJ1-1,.,CSVAQGSLNTEAFF,TGCAGCGTTGCCCAGGGAAGCCTGAACACTGAAGCTTTCTTT
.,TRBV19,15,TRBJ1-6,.,CASSDNRADNSPLHF,TGTGCCAGTAGCGACAACAGGGCGGATAATTCACCCCTCCACTTT
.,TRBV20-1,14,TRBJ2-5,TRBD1,CSARGGRGKGTQHF,TGCAGTGCTAGAGGAGGCAGGGGGAAGGGGACCCAGCACTTC
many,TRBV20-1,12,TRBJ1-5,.,CSVDSINQPQHF,TGCAGTGTGGACAGTATCAATCAGCCCCAGCATTTT
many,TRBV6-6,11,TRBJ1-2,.,CASYRRVGYTF,TGTGCCAGTTACAGGAGGGTAGGCTACACCTTC
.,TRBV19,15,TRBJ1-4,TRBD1,CASSIDPGQSEKLFF,TGTGCCAGTAGTATAGATCCGGGACAGAGTGAAAAACTGTTTTTT
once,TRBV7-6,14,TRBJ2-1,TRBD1,CASSLGTGVYGQFF,TGTGCCAGCAGCTTAGGGACAGGGGTTTATGGGCAGTTCTTC
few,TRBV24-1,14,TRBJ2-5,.,CATSDLDSQETQYF,TGTGCCACCAGTGATTTGGACAGCCAAGAGACCCAGTACTTC
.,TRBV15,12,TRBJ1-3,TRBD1,CATSDRGNTIYF,TGTGCCACCAGCGACAGGGGGAACACCATATATTTT
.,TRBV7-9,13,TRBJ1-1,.,CASSFMENTEAFF,TGTGCCAGCAGCTTTATGGAGAACACTGAAGCTTTCTTT
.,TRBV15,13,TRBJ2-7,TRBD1,CATSRTGGIEQYF,TGTGCCACCAGCAGAACAGGGGGCATCGAGCAGTACTTC
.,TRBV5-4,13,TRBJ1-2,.,CASSPKPAEGYTF,TGTGCCAGCAGCCCGAAACCTGCCGAGGGCTACACCTTC
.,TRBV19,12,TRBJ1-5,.,CASSMTDQPQHF,TGTGCCAGTAGTATGACGGATCAGCCCCAGCATTTT
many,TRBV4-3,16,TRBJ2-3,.,CASSQDGMSPTDTQYF,TGCGCCAGCAGCCAAGACGGGATGAGCCCCACAGATACGCAGTATTTT
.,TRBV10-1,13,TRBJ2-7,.,CASSGQETHEQYF,TGCGCCAGCAGCGGGCAGGAGACTCACGAGCAGTACTTC
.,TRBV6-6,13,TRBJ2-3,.,CASSYFLEDTQYF,TGTGCCAGCAGTTACTTTCTGGAAGATACGCAGTATTTT
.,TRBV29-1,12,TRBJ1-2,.,CSVGQGIHGYTF,TGCAGCGTTGGGCAGGGGATCCATGGCTACACCTTC
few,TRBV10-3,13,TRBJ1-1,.,CAIATELNTEAFF,TGTGCCATCGCGACAGAACTGAACACTGAAGCTTTCTTT
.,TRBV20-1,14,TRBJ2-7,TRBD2,CSAPAGAGSYEQYF,TGCAGTGCCCCGGCGGGAGCCGGTTCCTACGAGCAGTACTTC
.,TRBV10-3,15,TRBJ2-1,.,CAIRAGTDSYNEQFF,TGTGCCATCAGAGCCGGGACTGATTCCTACAATGAGCAGTTCTTC
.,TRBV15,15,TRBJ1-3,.,CATSREGGQGNTIYF,TGTGCCACCAGCAGAGAGGGGGGGCAAGGAAACACCATATATTTT
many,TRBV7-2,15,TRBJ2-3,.,CASSSGTSRTDTQYF,TGTGCCAGCAGCTCTGGGACCTCTCGCACAGATACGCAGTATTTT
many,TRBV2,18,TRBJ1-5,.,CASSHRGGRAVGNQPQHF,TGTGCCAGCAGCCACCGGGGGGGCAGGGCCGTGGGCAATCAGCCCCAGCATTTT
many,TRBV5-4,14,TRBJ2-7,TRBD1,CASSMGQVPYEQYF,TGTGCCAGCAGTATGGGACAGGTTCCGTACGAGCAGTACTTC
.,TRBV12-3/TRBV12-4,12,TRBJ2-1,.,CASSPQGYEQFF,TGTGCCAGCAGCCCACAGGGATATGAGCAGTTCTTC
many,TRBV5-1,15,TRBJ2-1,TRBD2,CASSFGGRGNNEQFF,TGCGCCAGCAGCTTTGGCGGGAGAGGGAACAATGAGCAGTTCTTC
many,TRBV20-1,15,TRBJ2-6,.,CSARVMITGANVLTF,TGCAGTGCTAGAGTAATGATCACTGGGGCCAACGTCCTGACTTTC
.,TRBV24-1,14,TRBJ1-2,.,CATSAGQHNYGYTF,TGTGCCACCAGTGCAGGACAGCATAACTATGGCTACACCTTC
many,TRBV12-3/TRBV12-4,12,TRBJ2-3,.,CASSRLTDTQYF,TGTGCCAGCAGTCGTTTAACGGATACGCAGTATTTT
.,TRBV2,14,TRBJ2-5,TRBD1,CASSEGTGRETQYF,TGTGCCAGCAGTGAGGGGACAGGGCGAGAGACCCAGTACTTC
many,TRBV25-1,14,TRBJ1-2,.,CASRSRVTFYGYTF,TGTGCCAGCAGAAGCCGGGTCACCTTCTATGGCTACACCTTC
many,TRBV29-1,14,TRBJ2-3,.,CSVEGGVPGDTQYF,TGCAGCGTTGAGGGGGGAGTCCCGGGCGATACGCAGTATTTT
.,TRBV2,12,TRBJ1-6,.,CASGTDRGALHF,TGTGCCAGCGGGACGGACCGGGGAGCCCTCCACTTT
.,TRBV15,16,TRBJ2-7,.,CATSLRPPRSLGEQYF,TGTGCCACCAGCCTCCGACCGCCTCGCTCCTTGGGCGAGCAGTACTTC
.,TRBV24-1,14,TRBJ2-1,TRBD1,CATSDNRGSYEQFF,TGTGCCACCAGTGACAACAGGGGGTCCTATGAGCAGTTCTTC
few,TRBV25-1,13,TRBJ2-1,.,CASSGEAYNEQFF,TGTGCCAGCTCGGGGGAGGCCTACAATGAGCAGTTCTTC
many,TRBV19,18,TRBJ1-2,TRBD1,CASSGRPGGQGANYGYTF,TGTGCCAGTAGTGGACGCCCCGGGGGACAGGGTGCTAACTATGGCTACACCTTC
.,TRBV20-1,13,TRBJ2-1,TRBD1,CSARTDRVNEQFF,TGCAGTGCTAGAACCGACAGGGTGAATGAGCAGTTCTTC
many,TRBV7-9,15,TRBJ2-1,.,CASSVVRSQDDEQFF,TGTGCCAGCAGCGTCGTTCGTTCCCAGGACGATGAGCAGTTCTTC
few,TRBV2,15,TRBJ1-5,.,CASLGGTGGNQPQHF,TGTGCCAGCCTGGGAGGGACGGGCGGCAATCAGCCCCAGCATTTT
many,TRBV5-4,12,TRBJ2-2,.,CAIPQNTGELFF,TGTGCCATACCCCAGAACACCGGGGAGCTGTTTTTT
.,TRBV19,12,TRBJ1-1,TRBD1,CASSHRGTEAFF,TGTGCCAGTAGCCACAGGGGAACTGAAGCTTTCTTT